This TCR beta chain was captured by sequencing in a study of T cells in localized non-small cell lung cancer. A few counts support this clone. TCRdb keeps only in-frame clones here, not all; method: immunoSEQ multiplex PCR. In the table there are some 30,000 clones, roughly nine tenths of which are singletons. Germline V gene sequence: CDR1 SNHLY, CDR2 FYNNEI. Germline trimming cut 11 bases from V and 3 bases from J; bases unmatched to any gene: 11. This CDR3 contains 14 residues. The chain links TRBV2 to TRBJ1-1; 8 nucleotides agree with TRBD1. Sequencing was performed on PBMCs, taken before any cancer treatment. The TCR comes from a man between 40 and 70 years old with stage II lung adenocarcinoma. The CDR3 region is CAGRQTGDDTEAFF. The CDR3 DNA sequence: TGTGCCGGGAGACAGACAGGGGACGACACTGAAGCTTTCTTT.